The 6 T cell receptor beta chains below were found in one sample sequenced in a study of cytomegalovirus exposure and HLA in healthy donors. The PCR employed 60 Vbeta primers together with 13 Jbeta primers. Assay used: immunoSEQ multiplex PCR; TCRdb lists only in-frame clones, some missing. The sample shows some 130,000 clones, 60% to 80% of them seen only once. Sequencing input: PBMCs. These receptors originate from a female donor in good health and CMV-seronegative.

This clone was detected once. This rearrangement joins TRBV28 to TRBJ2-3, with D maybe TRBD1 (5 bases). Trimming pared 1 base from V and 3 bases from J, leaving 17 bases between. Per germline, CDR1 MDHEN and CDR2 SYDVKM. CDR3 size: 17 residues. Here the CDR3 DNA reads TGTGCCAGCAGTTTATCCGTCAGCGAAGGGGTTACAGATACGCAGTATTTT. Translation: CASSLSVSEGVTDTQYF.

This chain joins TRBV7-2 and TRBJ2-3; D unclear. Per the germline V gene, CDR1 is SGHTA and CDR2 is FQGNSA. V lost 0 bases to trimming and J lost 2 bases, with 6 bases between them. The CDR3 is 14 residues long. The CDR3 region has the DNA TGTGCCAGCAGCTTAGCGGGCGACACAGATACGCAGTATTTT. Its translation is CASSLAGDTDTQYF. Combining the CDR3 with reference TRBV7-2 and TRBJ2-3 gives the whole variable domain GAGVSQSPSNKVTEKGKDVELRCDPISGHTALYWYRQSLGQGLEFLIYFQGNSAPDKSGLPSDRFSAERTGGSVSTLTIQRTQQEDSAVYLCASSLAGDTDTQYFGPGTRLTVL.

This chain uses TRBV7-9 with TRBJ1-2; D is uncertain. Trimming removed 2 bases at V and 4 bases at J, with 11 bases between. CDR1 is SEHNR, CDR2 FQNEAQ, per germline (reference sequence). The CDR3 spans 14 residues. The CDR3 region has the DNA TGTGCCAGCAGCTTATCCCGGGAGACCTATGGCTACACCTTC. It yields the protein CASSLSRETYGYTF.

The J gene is TRBJ2-1, the V gene TRBV2; 8 bases line up with TRBD1. Looked up from germline, CDR1 is SNHLY and CDR2 is FYNNEI. The CDR3 consists of 12 residues. The junction had 7 bases not matched to a gene; V was cut back by 3 bases and J by 15 bases. The CDR3 bases are TGTGCCAGCAGTGACAGGGGGCCGAGTCCGTTCTTC. It yields the protein CASSDRGPSPFF.

This clone has only a few counts. The J gene is TRBJ2-1, the V gene TRBV28, with D possibly being TRBD2 (5 bases). Deletions cut 3 bases from V and 5 bases from J, with 11 bases between. The CDR3 spans 14 residues. The germline CDR1 and CDR2 sequences are MDHEN and SYDVKM. In DNA, the CDR3 is TGTGCCAGCAGTTTCTTGGCCGGGAACAATGAGCAGTTCTTC. It specifies CASSFLAGNNEQFF.

This sequence joins TRBV6-6 and TRBJ2-7; 8 bases line up with TRBD1. Germline trimming cut 5 bases from V and 5 bases from J; bases unmatched to any gene: 8. The CDR3 spans 14 residues. The germline V gene has CDR1 MNHNY and CDR2 SVGAGI (reference sequence). DNA of the CDR3: TGTGCCAGCAGTGCAGGGGGCGCAGTGGACGAGCAGTACTTC. Residues: CASSAGGAVDEQYF.